A single sample gave rise to the 24 T cell receptor beta chains below, sequenced in a study of T cell changes during pregnancy in multiple sclerosis. Generated by immunoSEQ multiplex PCR, the TCRdb table keeps only in-frame clones and is missing some. The sample contains 25,000 to 35,000 clones, approximately 89% of which appear only once. The sample was CD8+ T cells from peripheral blood mononuclear cells, taken in the first trimester of pregnancy. The receptors here all came from a female donor with multiple sclerosis, enrolled in a pregnancy study.

V and J are TRBV7-2 and TRBJ2-5; 12 bases align to TRBD2. The CDR3 extends over 19 amino acids. With 5 bases clipped from V and 5 bases from J, the junction kept 18 bases outside the gene matches. From germline, CDR1 is SGHTA and CDR2 FQGNSA. The CDR3 loop is CASSPLPGTSGHRGETQYF. The CDR3 DNA follows: TGTGCCAGCAGCCCACTTCCCGGGACTAGCGGGCACAGGGGGGAGACCCAGTACTTC.

The V call is TRBV18, the J call TRBJ2-6; D is undetermined. This CDR3 has 15 amino acids. V dropped 3 bases and J dropped 4 bases, with 10 bases sitting between them. Germline CDR1 is KGHSH and CDR2 is LQKENI. This CDR3 is CASSPVLSGANVLTF. As DNA, the CDR3 is TGTGCCAGCTCACCCGTGCTATCAGGGGCCAACGTCCTGACTTTC. Together with reference TRBV18 and TRBJ2-6, the CDR3 gives the full variable domain: NAGVMQNPRHLVRRRGQEARLRCSPMKGHSHVYWYRQLPEEGLKFMVYLQKENIIDESGMPKERFSAEFPKEGPSILRIQQVVRGDSAAYFCASSPVLSGANVLTFGAGSRLTVL.

The chain has TRBV6-1 and TRBJ2-1, with 7 bases matching TRBD2. CDR3 length: 14 residues. Germline CDR1 MNHNS, CDR2 SASEGT. Trimming at V came to 5 bases and at J to 5 bases, leaving 6 bases not matched to a gene. The DNA of the CDR3 is TGTGCCAGCAGTTCGGGGGGATTGAACAATGAGCAGTTCTTC. Its protein is CASSSGGLNNEQFF.

The rearrangement joins TRBV30 to TRBJ2-3; 7 bases match TRBD2. Germline V gene sequence: CDR1 GTSNPN, CDR2 SVGIG (reference sequence). The CDR3 has 14 residues. The V segment lost 0 bases and the J segment 5 bases; nucleotides outside the gene matches: 5. As DNA, the CDR3 is TGTGCCTGGAGTGTCCGAGCGGGAAGAGATACGCAGTATTTT. It specifies CAWSVRAGRDTQYF.

This clone showed up just once. CDR3 nucleotide sequence: TGTGCCAGCAGCTTGGCATCTGAAGCTTTCTTT. Translation gives CASSLASEAFF. The chain has TRBV5-4 and TRBJ1-1; D ambiguous. The ends were cut back, 0 bases at V and 6 bases at J, with 3 bases in the middle. CDR3 size: 11 residues. Per germline, CDR1 SGHNT and CDR2 YYREEE (reference sequence).

The chain combines TRBV19 with TRBJ1-2; D is uncertain. The CDR3 extends over 16 amino acids. Deletions cut 4 bases from V and 7 bases from J, with 22 bases between. Germline loops: CDR1 LNHDA, CDR2 SQIVND (reference sequence). CDR3 loop: CASSTTLDGFGGGYTF. The CDR3 DNA reads as TGTGCCAGTAGTACCACCCTTGATGGGTTCGGAGGTGGCTACACCTTC.

The chain combines TRBV7-3 with TRBJ2-3; D is possibly TRBD1 (6 bases). The length of the CDR3 is 15 residues. CDR1 SGHTA and CDR2 FQGTGA come from the germline V gene. V lost 3 bases, J lost 3 bases, and 13 bases lay in between. CDR3 coding DNA: TGTGCCAGCAGCTTTACAGGGATTGAAACAGATACGCAGTATTTT. This gives the protein CASSFTGIETDTQYF.

This chain links TRBV11-3 with TRBJ2-5; 7 nucleotides align to TRBD1. Trimming removed 5 bases from V and 0 bases from J; junction bases left unmatched: 9. Germline CDR1 SGHNT, CDR2 YENEEA. CDR3 size: 16 residues. The CDR3 sequence: CASSQQTGYDQETQYF. CDR3 nucleotides: TGTGCCAGCAGCCAACAGACAGGGTATGACCAAGAGACCCAGTACTTC.

This chain joins TRBV28 and TRBJ1-5; 7 bases match TRBD1. This CDR3 region has 15 residues. The V gene's germline CDR1 is MDHEN and CDR2 SYDVKM. V dropped 5 bases and J dropped 5; count of bases not matched to a gene: 9. The CDR3 nucleotides are TGTGCCAGCAGTCCGCCCCGACAGGGATATCAGCCCCAGCATTTT. Its translation: CASSPPRQGYQPQHF.

The chain is built from TRBV9 and TRBJ2-1; 7 bases agree with TRBD2. The CDR3 runs 15 residues. V dropped 0 bases and J dropped 5; count of bases not matched to a gene: 5. The V gene's germline CDR1 is SGDLS and CDR2 YYNGEE. This CDR3 is CASSVGASGNNEQFF. CDR3 DNA sequence: TGTGCCAGCAGCGTAGGGGCTAGCGGAAACAATGAGCAGTTCTTC.

The rearrangement joins TRBV9 to TRBJ2-1; D call uncertain. Germline values: CDR1 SGDLS, CDR2 YYNGEE. V gave up 3 bases and J gave up 1 base, with 8 bases separating them. The length of the CDR3 is 14 residues. The CDR3 is CASSEPSSYNEQFF. CDR3 DNA sequence: TGTGCCAGCAGCGAGCCCTCTTCCTACAATGAGCAGTTCTTC.

This chain links TRBV30 with TRBJ2-7, with D possibly being TRBD1 (6 bases). The germline CDR1 and CDR2 sequences are GTSNPN and SVGIG (reference sequence). The CDR3 extends over 12 amino acids. Trimming cost V 3 bases and J 4 bases, with 10 bases left between them. The DNA of the CDR3 is TGTGCCTGGAGAGACGACAGGTACGAGCAGTACTTC. It yields the protein CAWRDDRYEQYF.

The gene calls are TRBV6-4 and TRBJ2-5; 11 nucleotides line up with TRBD2. CDR3 length equals 15 residues. Germline lookup yields CDR1 MRHNA and CDR2 SNTAGT. The trim removed 3 bases at V and 4 bases at J, leaving 4 bases unmatched. CDR3 sequence (DNA): TGTGCCAGCAGTGAACTAGCGGGGGCCTTAGAGACCCAGTACTTC. This translates into CASSELAGALETQYF.

This chain connects TRBV7-9 to TRBJ2-1; 12 positions match TRBD2. Germline V CDR1 and CDR2: SEHNR, FQNEAQ (reference sequence). The CDR3 is 15 residues long. The J segment lost 7 bases and the V segment lost 1 base, leaving 2 bases of the junction unmatched. The CDR3 DNA reads as TGTGCCAGCAGCTTAGTTGGACTAGCGGGAAATGAGCAGTTCTTC. Encoded protein: CASSLVGLAGNEQFF.

The chain couples TRBV6-5 to TRBJ2-1; 11 nucleotides align to TRBD2. The CDR3 is made up of 16 amino acids. Unmatched junction bases numbered 5, after V lost 3 bases and J lost 4 bases. Germline lookup yields CDR1 MNHEY and CDR2 SVGAGI. This chain's CDR3 is CASSYRLAGGYNEQFF. CDR3 sequence (DNA): TGTGCCAGCAGTTATCGTCTAGCGGGAGGATACAATGAGCAGTTCTTC.

This chain's CDR3 is CASSVVGQEETQYF. The CDR3 DNA is TGTGCCAGCAGCGTAGTGGGACAGGAAGAGACCCAGTACTTC. J is TRBJ2-5 and V is TRBV9; 8 nucleotides agree with TRBD1. V dropped 0 bases and J dropped 3; count of bases not matched to a gene: 1. This CDR3 spans 14 amino acids. Germline CDR1 and CDR2: SGDLS and YYNGEE.

The chain carries TRBV25-1 and TRBJ2-2; tentative D call: TRBD1 (6 bases). Germline V CDR1 and CDR2: MGHDK, SYGVNS. The V gene lost 5 bases and the J gene lost 4 bases, with 11 bases spanning the gap. The CDR3 is 14 residues long. The CDR3 here is CASSFTGFTGELFF. The CDR3, as DNA: TGTGCCAGCAGTTTCACAGGGTTCACCGGGGAGCTGTTTTTT. The variable domain in full, completed from reference TRBV25-1 and TRBJ2-2, reads EADIYQTPRYLVIGTGKKITLECSQTMGHDKMYWYQQDPGMELHLIHYSYGVNSTEKGDLSSESTVSRIRTEHFPLTLESARPSHTSQYLCASSFTGFTGELFFGEGSRLTVL.

This chain joins TRBV19 and TRBJ1-2; 7 nucleotides line up with TRBD1. J lost 4 bases, V lost 6 bases, and 8 bases had no gene match. There are 14 residues in the CDR3. Germline V gene sequence: CDR1 LNHDA, CDR2 SQIVND (reference sequence). The CDR3 coding sequence is TGTGCCAGTAGACCCGACAGGGACGCCTATGGCTACACCTTC. Protein product: CASRPDRDAYGYTF.

The gene calls are TRBV7-9 and TRBJ1-5; possibly TRBD1 for D (5 bases). CDR1 SEHNR and CDR2 FQNEAQ come from the germline V gene (reference sequence). The CDR3 covers 16 residues. Trimming took off 2 bases at V and 0 bases at J, with 11 bases between the two ends. The CDR3 reads CASSLSGLNSNQPQHF. CDR3 DNA sequence: TGTGCCAGCAGCTTATCGGGACTTAATAGCAATCAGCCCCAGCATTTT.

For the CDR3, the DNA is TGTGCCAGCAGCGGAGGGACTAGCGGATCCTACGAGCAGTACTTC. This codes for CASSGGTSGSYEQYF. The V and J genes are TRBV7-9 and TRBJ2-7; 11 bases match TRBD2. The CDR3 is made up of 15 amino acids. The ends lost 5 bases at V and 1 base at J; junction bases unmatched: 4. Germline V gene data show CDR1 as SEHNR and CDR2 as FQNEAQ (reference sequence).

In its sample, this clone was seen once. The gene calls are TRBV5-1 and TRBJ2-1; 15 bases fit TRBD2. Germline V gives CDR1 SGHRS, CDR2 YFSETQ. The CDR3 has 20 amino acids. The V gene end was trimmed by 4 bases and the J gene end by 0 bases; junction bases not matched to a gene: 11. This CDR3 reads CASSGLAGGFLTSSYNEQFF. The CDR3 DNA reads TGCGCCAGCAGCGGACTAGCGGGAGGGTTTTTAACGAGCTCCTACAATGAGCAGTTCTTC.

For the CDR3, the DNA is TGCGCCAGCAGCCATCCGGACAGGGAAGCTTTCTTT. Translating gives CASSHPDREAFF. The rearrangement links TRBV5-1 to TRBJ1-1; TRBD1 matches at 7 bases. The CDR3 has 12 residues. Trimming removed 4 bases from V and 8 bases from J; junction bases left unmatched: 5. The germline gives CDR1 SGHRS, CDR2 YFSETQ.

The rearrangement uses TRBV4-2 and TRBJ2-2, with D maybe TRBD2 (6 bases). V lost 0 bases, J lost 2 bases, and 10 bases lay in between. The CDR3 sequence is 16 residues long. The germline CDR1 and CDR2 sequences are LGHNA and YNFKEQ. The CDR3 protein is CASSQELALNTGELFF. The CDR3 DNA reads as TGTGCCAGCAGCCAAGAACTAGCCTTAAACACCGGGGAGCTGTTTTTT.

This chain links TRBV18 with TRBJ1-5; 7 nucleotides align to TRBD1. The CDR3 covers 12 residues. Trimming took 8 bases from V and 5 from J; bases not matched to a gene: 3. Per the germline V gene, CDR1 is KGHSH and CDR2 is LQKENI. CDR3 residues: CASQGDHQPQHF. In DNA, the CDR3 is TGTGCCAGCCAGGGGGACCATCAGCCCCAGCATTTT.